This paragraph covers one TCR beta chain sequence. This sample's time point: cycle 4 day 1 (C4D1), after 5 to 7 weeks of nivolumab. All patients experienced relapse after autologous stem cell transplantation, and brentuximab vedotin exposure was variable. Complete response, partial response or progressive disease was each patient's best response. The sample is drawn from a study of PD-1 blockade in classical Hodgkin lymphoma. Sequencing was performed with immunoSEQ multiplex PCR; in TCRdb, only in-frame clones are kept and a portion is missing. The sample shows roughly 64,000 clones, around nine tenths of them seen only once. Germline-derived CDR1 and CDR2 are LGHNA and YNFKEQ. The CDR3 has 15 residues. Between the trimmed V and J ends, which lost 4 bases and 6 bases, there was a span of 13 bases.

Sample: peripheral blood mononuclear cells (PBMCs), taken before the fourth cycle of nivolumab. The gene calls are TRBV4-2 and TRBJ1-6; D unclear. This clonotype was sampled from a human donor with classical Hodgkin lymphoma. CDR3 region: CASSPALEGNSPLHF. In DNA form, the CDR3 reads TGTGCCAGCAGCCCCGCCCTGGAGGGTAATTCACCCCTCCACTTT.